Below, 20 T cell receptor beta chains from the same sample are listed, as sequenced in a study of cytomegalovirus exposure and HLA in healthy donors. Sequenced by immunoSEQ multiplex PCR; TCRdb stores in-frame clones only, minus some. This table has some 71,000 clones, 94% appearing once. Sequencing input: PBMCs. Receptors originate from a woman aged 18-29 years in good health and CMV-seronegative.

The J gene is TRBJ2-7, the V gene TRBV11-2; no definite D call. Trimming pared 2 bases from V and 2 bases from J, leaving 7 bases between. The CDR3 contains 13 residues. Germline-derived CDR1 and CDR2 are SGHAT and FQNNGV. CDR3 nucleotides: TGTGCCAGCAGCTTACCCGCTACCTACGAGCAGTACTTC. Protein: CASSLPATYEQYF.

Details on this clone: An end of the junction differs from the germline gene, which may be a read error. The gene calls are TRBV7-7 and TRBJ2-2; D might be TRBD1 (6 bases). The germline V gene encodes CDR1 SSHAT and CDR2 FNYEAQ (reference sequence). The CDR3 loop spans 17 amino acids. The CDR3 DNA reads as TGTGCTAGCAGCTTGGCTGGGGGCGCAACTAACACCGGGGAGCTGTTTTTT. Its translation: CASSLAGGATNTGELFF.

The CDR3 region is CASSPGQDYEQYF. The CDR3 DNA sequence: TGTGCCAGCTCACCAGGACAGGATTACGAGCAGTACTTC. J is TRBJ2-7 and V is TRBV18; TRBD1 aligns across 7 bases. This CDR3 region has 13 residues. Germline CDR1 is KGHSH and CDR2 is LQKENI. Germline trimming cut 2 bases from V and 4 bases from J; bases unmatched to any gene: 2.

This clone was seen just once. The DNA of the CDR3 is TGTGCCAGCAGTGGCAGGGCCTCTGGGGCCAACGTCCTGACTTTC. Amino acids: CASSGRASGANVLTF. The J gene is TRBJ2-6, the V gene TRBV6-1; the D gene is possibly TRBD1 (5 bases). The germline V gene encodes CDR1 MNHNS and CDR2 SASEGT. This CDR3 has 15 residues. The V end was cut by 4 bases, the J end by 0 bases, with 7 bases between.

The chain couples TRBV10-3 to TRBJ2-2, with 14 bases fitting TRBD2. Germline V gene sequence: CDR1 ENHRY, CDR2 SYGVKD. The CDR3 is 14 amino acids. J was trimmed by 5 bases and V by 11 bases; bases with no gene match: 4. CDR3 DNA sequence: TGTGCCGTCGGGACTAGCGGGGGAACCGGGGAGCTGTTTTTT. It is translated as CAVGTSGGTGELFF.

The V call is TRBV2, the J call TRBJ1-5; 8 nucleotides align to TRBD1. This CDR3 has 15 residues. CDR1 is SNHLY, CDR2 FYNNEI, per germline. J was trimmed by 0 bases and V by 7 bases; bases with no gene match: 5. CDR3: CASNGQGGSNQPQHF. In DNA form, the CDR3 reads TGTGCCAGCAATGGACAGGGCGGTAGCAATCAGCCCCAGCATTTT.

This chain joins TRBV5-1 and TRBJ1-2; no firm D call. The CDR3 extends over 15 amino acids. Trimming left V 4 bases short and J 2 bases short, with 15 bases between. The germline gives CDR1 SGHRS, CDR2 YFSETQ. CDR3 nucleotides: TGCGCCAGCAGCGAACCTCAGGAAGCAAACTATGGCTACACCTTC. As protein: CASSEPQEANYGYTF.

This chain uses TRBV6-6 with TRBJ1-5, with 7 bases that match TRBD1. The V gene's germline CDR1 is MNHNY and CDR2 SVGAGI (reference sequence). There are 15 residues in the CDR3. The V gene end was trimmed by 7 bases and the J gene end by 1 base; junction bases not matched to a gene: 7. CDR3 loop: CASTDRALSNQPQHF. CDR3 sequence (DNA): TGTGCCAGCACCGACAGGGCATTAAGCAATCAGCCCCAGCATTTT.

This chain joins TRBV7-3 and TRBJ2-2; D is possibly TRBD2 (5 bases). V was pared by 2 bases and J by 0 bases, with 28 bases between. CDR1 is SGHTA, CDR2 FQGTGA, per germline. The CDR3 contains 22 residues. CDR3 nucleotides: TGTGCCAGCAGCTTACCCCTCAGGAGCAAATCGAGGGCCGAGTCGAACACCGGGGAGCTGTTTTTT. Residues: CASSLPLRSKSRAESNTGELFF. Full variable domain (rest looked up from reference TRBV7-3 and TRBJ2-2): GAGVSQTPSNKVTEKGKYVELRCDPISGHTALYWYRQSLGQGPEFLIYFQGTGAADDSGLPNDRFFAVRPEGSVSTLKIQRTERGDSAVYLCASSLPLRSKSRAESNTGELFFGEGSRLTVL.

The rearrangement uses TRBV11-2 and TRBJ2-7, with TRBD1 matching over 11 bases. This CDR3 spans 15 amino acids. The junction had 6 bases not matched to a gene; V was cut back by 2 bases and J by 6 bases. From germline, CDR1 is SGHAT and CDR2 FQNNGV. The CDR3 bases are TGTGCCAGCAGCTTAACGAGGACAGGGGGCGCCGAGCAGTACTTC. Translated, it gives CASSLTRTGGAEQYF.

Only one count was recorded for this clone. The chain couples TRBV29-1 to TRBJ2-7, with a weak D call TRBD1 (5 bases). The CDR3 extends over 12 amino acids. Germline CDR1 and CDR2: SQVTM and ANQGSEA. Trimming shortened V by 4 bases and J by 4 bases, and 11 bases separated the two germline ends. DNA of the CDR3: TGCAGCGTTGGACAGACCGAATACGAGCAGTACTTC. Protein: CSVGQTEYEQYF.

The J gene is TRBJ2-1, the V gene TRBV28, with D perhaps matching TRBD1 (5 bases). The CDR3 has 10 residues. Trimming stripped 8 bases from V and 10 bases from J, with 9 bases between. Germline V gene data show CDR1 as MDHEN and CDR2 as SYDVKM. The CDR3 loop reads CASSRQEQFF. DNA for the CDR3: TGTGCCAGCTCCCGACAGGAGCAGTTCTTC.

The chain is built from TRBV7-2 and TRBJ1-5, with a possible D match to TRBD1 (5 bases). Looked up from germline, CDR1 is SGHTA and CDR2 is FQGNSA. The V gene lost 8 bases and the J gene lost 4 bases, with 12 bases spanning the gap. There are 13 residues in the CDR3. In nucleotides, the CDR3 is TGTGCCAGCCGGGACGGGAGGAATCAGCCCCAGCATTTT. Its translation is CASRDGRNQPQHF.

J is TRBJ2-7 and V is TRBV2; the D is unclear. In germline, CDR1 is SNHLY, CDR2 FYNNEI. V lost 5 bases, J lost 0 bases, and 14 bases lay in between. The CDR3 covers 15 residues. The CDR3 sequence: CASSPSYLSSYEQYF. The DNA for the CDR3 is TGTGCCAGCAGTCCCTCGTACTTGAGCTCCTACGAGCAGTACTTC.

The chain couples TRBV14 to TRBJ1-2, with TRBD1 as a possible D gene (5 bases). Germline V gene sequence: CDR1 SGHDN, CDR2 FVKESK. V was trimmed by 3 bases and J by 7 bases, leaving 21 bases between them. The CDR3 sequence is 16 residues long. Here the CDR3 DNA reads TGTGCCAGCAGCCATCTTCAGGTCAGGGATCGGCTTGGCTACACCTTC. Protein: CASSHLQVRDRLGYTF.

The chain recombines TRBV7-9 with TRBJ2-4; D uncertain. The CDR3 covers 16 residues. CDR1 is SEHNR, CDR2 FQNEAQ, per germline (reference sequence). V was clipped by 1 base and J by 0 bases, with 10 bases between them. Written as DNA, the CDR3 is TGTGCCAGCAGCTTAGATCGACTCGTAGCCAAAAACATTCAGTACTTC. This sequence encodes CASSLDRLVAKNIQYF.

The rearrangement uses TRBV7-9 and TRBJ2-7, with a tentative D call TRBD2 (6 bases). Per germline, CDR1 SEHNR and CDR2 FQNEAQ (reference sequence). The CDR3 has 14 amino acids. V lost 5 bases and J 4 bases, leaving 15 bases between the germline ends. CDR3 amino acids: CASSPARGRYEQYF. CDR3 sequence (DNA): TGTGCCAGCAGCCCCGCTCGTGGGAGGTACGAGCAGTACTTC.

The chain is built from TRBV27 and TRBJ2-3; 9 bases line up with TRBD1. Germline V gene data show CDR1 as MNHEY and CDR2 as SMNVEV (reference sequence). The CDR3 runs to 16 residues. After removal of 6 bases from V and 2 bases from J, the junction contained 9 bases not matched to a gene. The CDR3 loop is CASRPPSQGATDTQYF. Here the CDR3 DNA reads TGTGCCAGCAGGCCTCCCTCACAGGGGGCCACAGATACGCAGTATTTT.

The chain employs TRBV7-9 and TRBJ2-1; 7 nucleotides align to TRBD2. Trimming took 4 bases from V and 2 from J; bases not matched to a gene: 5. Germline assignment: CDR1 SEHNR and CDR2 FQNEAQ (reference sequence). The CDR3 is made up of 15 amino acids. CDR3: CASSSSGVAYNEQFF. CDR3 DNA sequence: TGTGCCAGCAGCTCCAGCGGGGTGGCCTACAATGAGCAGTTCTTC.

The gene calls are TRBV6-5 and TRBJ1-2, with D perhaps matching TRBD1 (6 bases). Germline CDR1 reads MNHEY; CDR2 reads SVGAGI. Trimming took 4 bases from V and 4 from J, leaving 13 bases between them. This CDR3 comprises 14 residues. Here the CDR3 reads CASSLDQGIYGYTF. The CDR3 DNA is TGTGCCAGCAGTTTAGACCAGGGGATCTATGGCTACACCTTC.